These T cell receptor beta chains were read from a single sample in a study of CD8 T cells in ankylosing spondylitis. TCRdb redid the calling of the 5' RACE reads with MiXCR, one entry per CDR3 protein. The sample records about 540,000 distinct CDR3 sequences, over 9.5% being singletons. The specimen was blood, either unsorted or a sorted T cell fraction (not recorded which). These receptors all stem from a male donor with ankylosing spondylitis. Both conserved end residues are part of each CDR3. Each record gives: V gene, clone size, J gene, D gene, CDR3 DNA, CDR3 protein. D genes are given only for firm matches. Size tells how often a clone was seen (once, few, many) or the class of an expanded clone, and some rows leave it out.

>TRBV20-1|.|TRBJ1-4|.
TGCAGTGCCTATAATGGGGGAACTAATGAAAAACTGTTTTTT
CSAYNGGTNEKLFF
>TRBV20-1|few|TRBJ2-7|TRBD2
TGCAGTGCTAGGACTGGCGGGAGGGCCCACGAGCAGTACTTC
CSARTGGRAHEQYF
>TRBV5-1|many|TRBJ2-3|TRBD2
TGCGCCAGCAGCTCAGGTAGCGGGGAGACAGATACGCAGTATTTT
CASSSGSGETDTQYF
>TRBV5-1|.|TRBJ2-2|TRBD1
TGCGCCAGCAGCTTACAGGGGGACGGGGAGCTGTTTTTT
CASSLQGDGELFF
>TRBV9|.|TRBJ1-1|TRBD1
TGTGCCAGCAGCCAAAGAGAGGGGACAGGGAACACTGAAGCTTTCTTT
CASSQREGTGNTEAFF
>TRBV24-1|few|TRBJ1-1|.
TGTGCCACCAGCCCCGCAGGGTCGAACACTGAAGCTTTCTTT
CATSPAGSNTEAFF
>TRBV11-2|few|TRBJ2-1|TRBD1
TGTGCCAGCAGCGGCCTACAGGGGGCATCATACAATGAGCAGTTCTTC
CASSGLQGASYNEQFF
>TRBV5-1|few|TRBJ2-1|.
TGCGCCAGCAGCTTGGAGGGCCGTATCGACAATGAGCAGTTCTTC
CASSLEGRIDNEQFF
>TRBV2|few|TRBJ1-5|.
TGTGCCAGCAGGAAGACAGTGGATAGCAATCAGCCCCAGCATTTT
CASRKTVDSNQPQHF
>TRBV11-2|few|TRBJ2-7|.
TGTGCCAGCAGCTCTATTTTGTACGAGCAGTACTTC
CASSSILYEQYF
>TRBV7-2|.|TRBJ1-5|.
TGTGCCAGCAGCCCGGGAGGGGGGGGTAGCAATCAGCCCCAGCATTTT
CASSPGGGGSNQPQHF
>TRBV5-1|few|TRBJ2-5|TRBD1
TGCGCCAGCAGCAAAATGATACAGGGGTCCCGAGAGACCCAGTACTTC
CASSKMIQGSRETQYF
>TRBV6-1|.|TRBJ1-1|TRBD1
TGTGCCAGCACCCACCCCCAACAGGGGTCCAACACTGAAGCTTTCTTT
CASTHPQQGSNTEAFF
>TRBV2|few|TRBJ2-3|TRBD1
TGTGCCATGCAAAGAGGAGACAGGGGCGCAGATACGCAGTATTTT
CAMQRGDRGADTQYF
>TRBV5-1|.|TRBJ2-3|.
TGCGCCAGCAGCTTCCCCTCACAGGGCGATACGCAGTATTTT
CASSFPSQGDTQYF
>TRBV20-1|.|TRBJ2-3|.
TGCAGTGCAACCCTAGAGGGGACAGATACGCAGTATTTT
CSATLEGTDTQYF
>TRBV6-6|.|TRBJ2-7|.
TGTGCCAGCAGTTACTCGTTCGGCTACGAGCAGTACTTC
CASSYSFGYEQYF
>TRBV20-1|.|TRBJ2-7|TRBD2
TGCAGTGCTTCCCCGATAGCGGGAGGGCTGTACGAGCAGTACTTC
CSASPIAGGLYEQYF
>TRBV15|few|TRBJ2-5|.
TGTGCCACCAGCAGACCCCTGGGGCTCTCCGCCCAAGAGACCCAGTACTTC
CATSRPLGLSAQETQYF
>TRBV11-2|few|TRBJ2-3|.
TGTGCCAGCAGCCACAACTCGTGGGGAGATACGCAGTATTTT
CASSHNSWGDTQYF
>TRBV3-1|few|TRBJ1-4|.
TGTGCCAGCAGCCGGACCGCCGGGACTAATGAAAAACTGTTTTTT
CASSRTAGTNEKLFF
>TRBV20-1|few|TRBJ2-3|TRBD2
TGCAGTGCTGGGTTACCGGGACTAGCGGGAGTTTATGGCACAGATACGCAGTATTTT
CSAGLPGLAGVYGTDTQYF
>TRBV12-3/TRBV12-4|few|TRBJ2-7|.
TGTGCCAGCAGTTTCACTCCAGCCTACGAGCAGTACTTC
CASSFTPAYEQYF
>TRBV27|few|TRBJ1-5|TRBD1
TGTGCCAGCAGTTCCCTAGACAGGGTAGATCAGCCCCAGCATTTT
CASSSLDRVDQPQHF
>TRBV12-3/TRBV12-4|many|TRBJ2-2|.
TGTGCCAGCAGCAGAGGGGGGGCCGGGGAGCTGTTTTTT
CASSRGGAGELFF
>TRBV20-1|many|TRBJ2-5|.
TGCAGTGCTAGTACATCTTCTTCCTGGACAGCCGGAGAGACCCAGTACTTC
CSASTSSSWTAGETQYF
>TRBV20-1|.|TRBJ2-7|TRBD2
TGCAGTGCTAGACAGCTAGCGGGAGTAACGGTTGCCTACGAGCAGTACTTC
CSARQLAGVTVAYEQYF
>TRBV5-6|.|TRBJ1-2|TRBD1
TGTGCCAGCAGCTCCGGGACAGGGAACATCAACTATGGCTACACCTTC
CASSSGTGNINYGYTF
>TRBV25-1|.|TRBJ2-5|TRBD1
TGTGCCAGCAACCACAGGGGATCGGAGACCCAGTACTTC
CASNHRGSETQYF
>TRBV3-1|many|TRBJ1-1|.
TGTGCCAGCAGACGACAGATGAACACTGAAGCTTTCTTT
CASRRQMNTEAFF
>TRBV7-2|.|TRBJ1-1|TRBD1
TGTGCCAGCAGCCCAAGGACAGGGGTTAACACTGAAGCTTTCTTT
CASSPRTGVNTEAFF
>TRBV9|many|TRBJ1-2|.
TGTGCCAGCAGCGAAACTGAGTTTAACTATGGCTACACCTTC
CASSETEFNYGYTF
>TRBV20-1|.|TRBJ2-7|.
TGCAGTGCTAGAGTAGGCGGCTGGGGAGAGCAGTACTTC
CSARVGGWGEQYF
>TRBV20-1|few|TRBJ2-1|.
TGCAGTGTTAGCCGGGACACCTACAATGAGCAGTTCTTC
CSVSRDTYNEQFF
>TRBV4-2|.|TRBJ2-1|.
TGTGCCAGCAGCCAAGAGGCGGGGCGACCCAATGAGCAGTTCTTC
CASSQEAGRPNEQFF
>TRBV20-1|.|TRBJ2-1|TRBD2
TGCAGTGCCCAGGCAGGACTAGTCATGGAGCAGTTCTTC
CSAQAGLVMEQFF
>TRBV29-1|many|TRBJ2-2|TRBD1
TGCAGCGTACTGACAGGGAGCACCGGGGAGCTGTTTTTT
CSVLTGSTGELFF
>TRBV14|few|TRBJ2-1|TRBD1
TGTGCCAGCAGCCCACCGGGACAGGGGTGGAATGAGCAGTTCTTC
CASSPPGQGWNEQFF
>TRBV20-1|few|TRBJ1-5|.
TGCAGTGCCAACAGGGCTTTTCAGCCCCAGCATTTT
CSANRAFQPQHF
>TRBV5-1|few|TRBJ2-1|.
TGCGCCAGCAGCTTGGAGGCCGACGCTAGGGTCTTC
CASSLEADARVF
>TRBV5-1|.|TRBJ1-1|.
TGCGCCAGCAGCGCGGCCATGATCGGGGGCACTGAAGCTTTCTTT
CASSAAMIGGTEAFF
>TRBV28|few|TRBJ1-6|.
TGTGCCGGCCAGGGCGCGATTAATTCACCCCTCCACTTT
CAGQGAINSPLHF
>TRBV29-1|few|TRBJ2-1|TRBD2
TGCAGCGTTGTGGGGGGGGGTGAGCAGTTCTTC
CSVVGGGEQFF
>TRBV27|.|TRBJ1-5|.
TGTGCCAGCAGTTCCGGGAGGGGGAGTTGGAGCAATCAGCCCCAGCATTTT
CASSSGRGSWSNQPQHF
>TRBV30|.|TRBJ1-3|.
TGTGCCTCAAATCCAGGAGGAACTGGAAACACCATATATTTT
CASNPGGTGNTIYF
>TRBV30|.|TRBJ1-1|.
TGTGCCTGGACTCGGTATAGAGAAACTGAAGCTTTCTTT
CAWTRYRETEAFF
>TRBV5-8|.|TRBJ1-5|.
TGTGCCAGCAGCCGCAGGGACAATCAGCCCCAGCATTTT
CASSRRDNQPQHF
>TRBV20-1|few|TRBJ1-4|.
TGCAGTGCTAGTGCAGGGAGGGAAAAACTGTTTTTT
CSASAGREKLFF
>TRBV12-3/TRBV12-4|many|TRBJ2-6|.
TGTGCCAGCACCGGTGGCAACGTCCTGACTTTC
CASTGGNVLTF
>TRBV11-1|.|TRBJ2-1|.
TGTGCCAGCAGCTACCTAGGTGAGCAGTTCTTC
CASSYLGEQFF